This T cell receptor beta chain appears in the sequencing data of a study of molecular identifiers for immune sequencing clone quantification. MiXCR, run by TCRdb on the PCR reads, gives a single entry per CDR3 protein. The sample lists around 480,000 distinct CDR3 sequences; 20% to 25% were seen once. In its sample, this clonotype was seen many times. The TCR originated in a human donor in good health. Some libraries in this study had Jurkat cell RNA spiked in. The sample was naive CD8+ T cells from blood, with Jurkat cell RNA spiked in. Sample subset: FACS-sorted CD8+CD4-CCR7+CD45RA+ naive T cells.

CDR3 loop: CASSRTGVNQPQHF. The CDR3 DNA is TGTGCCAGCAGCCGGACAGGGGTTAATCAGCCCCAGCATTTT. The V gene is TRBV6-5, the J gene TRBJ1-5; 9 bases match TRBD1. CDR1 is MNHEY, CDR2 SVGAGI, per germline. V trimming: 6 bases; J trimming: 4 bases; junction bases outside the gene matches: 4. The CDR3 is made up of 14 amino acids.